This T cell receptor beta chain was sequenced during a study of control samples from healthy donors and cancer patients. The CDR3 is 15 residues long. Germline CDR1 MNHNY, CDR2 SVGAGI (reference sequence). V lost 0 bases to trimming and J lost 4 bases, with 10 bases between them. TCRdb's table, derived via immunoSEQ multiplex PCR, lists solely in-frame clones and lacks some. The sample contains about 160,000 clones, approximately 94% of which appear only once. The V gene is TRBV6-6, the J gene TRBJ1-3; tentatively, D is TRBD1 (5 bases). Input material: PBMCs. The TCR sequence derives from a man aged 55 to 70 with colorectal cancer. In DNA, the CDR3 is TGTGCCAGCAGTTACTCGGGGGAAGGCGGAAACACCATATATTTT. This sequence encodes CASSYSGEGGNTIYF.